This is a list of T cell receptor beta chains from one sample in a study of blood T cell repertoires in COVID-19. Assay used: immunoSEQ multiplex PCR; TCRdb lists only in-frame clones, some missing. The sample carries 200,000 to 250,000 clones, 86% recorded once. Sequenced sample: PBMCs or T cells enriched from blood (not recorded which). All receptors derive from a woman in her thirties or forties with acute COVID-19. Both conserved end residues are part of each CDR3. D genes are given only for firm matches. A row's size may be missing; if present it is once, few, many or a size class.

D gene,V gene,clone size,J gene,CDR3 protein,CDR3 DNA
TRBD1,TRBV18,.,TRBJ1-2,CASSPAGTGRYGYTF,TGTGCCAGCTCTCCAGCCGGGACAGGGCGCTATGGCTACACCTTC
TRBD1,TRBV24-1,.,TRBJ1-1,CATRQGRNTEAFF,TGTGCCACAAGACAGGGTCGGAACACTGAAGCTTTCTTT
TRBD1,TRBV18,.,TRBJ1-6,CASSLGQGDSPLHF,TGTGCCAGCTCACTTGGACAGGGAGATTCACCCCTCCACTTT
.,TRBV13,.,TRBJ1-1,CASSSRGTEAFF,TGTGCCAGCAGCTCAAGGGGGACTGAAGCTTTCTTT
.,TRBV2,once,TRBJ1-5,CASSVQNSNQPQHF,TGTGCCAGCAGTGTCCAGAATAGCAATCAGCCCCAGCATTTT
TRBD1,TRBV4-1,.,TRBJ2-7,CASSPIPGGSYEQYF,TGCGCCAGCAGCCCCATCCCAGGGGGCTCCTACGAGCAGTACTTC
.,TRBV7-9,.,TRBJ2-1,CASSPTGRMQFF,TGTGCCAGCAGCCCGACAGGGAGGATGCAGTTCTTC
TRBD1,TRBV13,.,TRBJ1-1,CASSDQGVWVTEAFF,TGTGCCAGCAGCGATCAGGGGGTTTGGGTGACTGAAGCTTTCTTT
.,TRBV4-1,many,TRBJ1-2,CASSQEAQGLAGYTF,TGCGCCAGCAGCCAAGAAGCCCAGGGGTTGGCAGGCTACACCTTC
TRBD1,TRBV12-5,.,TRBJ2-2,CASGFRTGDTTGELFF,TGTGCTAGTGGTTTCCGGACAGGGGATACCACCGGGGAGCTGTTTTTT
.,TRBV19,.,TRBJ2-2,CASSTTAVTGELFF,TGTGCCAGTAGCACGACAGCCGTCACCGGGGAGCTGTTTTTT
.,TRBV3-1/TRBV3-2,once,TRBJ1-1,CASSHREVAFF,TGTGCCAGCAGCCACAGGGAGGTGGCTTTCTTT
TRBD1,TRBV24-1,.,TRBJ1-4,CATRQPGQGNTTNEKLFF,TGTGCCACCAGGCAGCCGGGACAGGGGAATACAACTAATGAAAAACTGTTTTTT
.,TRBV4-1,once,TRBJ1-4,CASSPQDPGLLFF,TGCGCCAGCAGCCCTCAGGACCCGGGACTCTTGTTTTTT
.,TRBV5-1,once,TRBJ1-1,CASSPGMNTEAFF,TGCGCCAGCAGCCCCGGTATGAACACTGAAGCTTTCTTT
.,TRBV6-5,.,TRBJ1-5,CASSQQGTNQPQHF,TGTGCCAGCAGCCAACAGGGAACCAATCAGCCCCAGCATTTT
TRBD1,TRBV9,.,TRBJ1-3,CASSPGQATGNTIYF,TGTGCCAGCAGCCCGGGACAGGCGACTGGAAACACCATATATTTT
.,TRBV6-2/TRBV6-3,.,TRBJ2-2,CASSLLEQTTGELFF,TGTGCCAGCAGCTTACTCGAACAGACCACCGGGGAGCTGTTTTTT
.,TRBV19,once,TRBJ1-1,CASRALERTEAFF,TGTGCCAGTAGGGCCTTGGAGAGGACTGAAGCTTTCTTT
.,TRBV5-1,once,TRBJ1-1,CASSRMPGGTEAFF,TGCGCCAGCAGCAGAATGCCGGGGGGCACTGAAGCTTTCTTT
.,TRBV4-3,once,TRBJ1-5,CASSPRHRAPQPQHF,TGCGCCAGCAGCCCTCGACATCGCGCCCCCCAGCCCCAGCATTTT
.,TRBV19,.,TRBJ2-2,CASIAPGGIGELFF,TGTGCCAGTATCGCCCCGGGGGGCATCGGGGAGCTGTTTTTT
.,TRBV9,.,TRBJ2-3,CASSVGGGPDTQYF,TGTGCCAGCAGCGTAGGGGGGGGGCCAGATACGCAGTATTTT
.,TRBV2,.,TRBJ2-7,CASSAGRARSYEQYF,TGTGCCAGCAGTGCCGGCAGGGCACGGTCCTACGAGCAGTACTTC
TRBD2,TRBV2,.,TRBJ2-5,CASGGAGGETQYF,TGTGCCAGCGGCGGAGCGGGGGGGGAGACCCAGTACTTC
TRBD1,TRBV9,.,TRBJ1-6,CASSARDRNSPLHF,TGTGCCAGCAGCGCCCGGGACAGGAATTCACCCCTCCACTTT
.,TRBV10-3,.,TRBJ1-2,CASRGGNYGYTF,TGTGCCTCTCGCGGGGGAAACTATGGCTACACCTTC
TRBD1,TRBV12-5,few,TRBJ1-2,CASGLVLNRGSYGYTF,TGTGCTAGTGGTTTGGTACTAAACAGGGGTTCTTATGGCTACACCTTC